These T cell receptor beta chains were read from a single sample in a study of CD8+ T cells in alopecia areata. Only in-frame clones appear in the TCRdb table, and some are missing; sequencing was by immunoSEQ multiplex PCR. The sample has over 200,000 clones, 64% seen once. Source: CD4+ T cells sorted from blood, taken at week 4, from a patient treated with tofacitinib. These receptors all stem from a human donor with alopecia areata. The CDR3 runs from the conserved cysteine through the conserved F or W. D genes are given only for firm matches.

CDR3 protein	V gene	J gene	CDR3 length	D gene
CASSISVAGYNEQFF	TRBV19	TRBJ2-1	15	-
CAWSGGAGQYF	TRBV30	TRBJ2-7	11	-
CASSFTRGNEQFF	TRBV7-2	TRBJ2-1	13	-
CASSFQTASTDTQYF	TRBV5-1	TRBJ2-3	15	-
CAWSEGHHNSPLHF	TRBV30	TRBJ1-6	14	-
CATSPGQGTNIQYF	TRBV15	TRBJ2-4	14	-
CASSLGDPQGNYGYTF	TRBV7-2	TRBJ1-2	16	TRBD1
CASSERRSSYNEQFF	TRBV2	TRBJ2-1	15	-
CAWEDGNEETQYF	TRBV30	TRBJ2-5	13	-
CASSQRGGRYGELFF	TRBV7-2	TRBJ2-2	15	TRBD2
CASSQELAGGQETQYF	TRBV4-1	TRBJ2-5	16	TRBD2
CSGDRGGTGELFF	TRBV29-1	TRBJ2-2	13	TRBD1
CASSPAGLVPRETQYF	TRBV4-1	TRBJ2-5	16	TRBD2
CASSATTGAHTQYF	TRBV9	TRBJ2-3	14	TRBD1
CASRPQGETNYGYTF	TRBV27	TRBJ1-2	15	TRBD1
CAWNAGTGFYGYTF	TRBV30	TRBJ1-2	14	TRBD1
CSVAAQTYEQYF	TRBV29-1	TRBJ2-7	12	-
CASSKTSGGYTDTQYF	TRBV2	TRBJ2-3	16	TRBD2
CASSLEGTSPLHF	TRBV7-9	TRBJ1-6	13	-
CASSLQGDKDTQYF	TRBV6-5	TRBJ2-3	14	TRBD1
CASSLSGGPTGELFF	TRBV28	TRBJ2-2	15	-
CASSETLLQQFF	TRBV2	TRBJ2-1	12	-
CASSVGAAVSGANVLTF	TRBV9	TRBJ2-6	17	-
CAWNRDRREKLFF	TRBV30	TRBJ1-4	13	-
CASNRDSFETQYF	TRBV6-1	TRBJ2-5	13	-
CASSDPGTGDTEAFF	TRBV5-1	TRBJ1-1	15	TRBD1
CATSMDRAKQFF	TRBV15	TRBJ2-1	12	TRBD1
CATSRAGTGYGYTF	TRBV15	TRBJ1-2	14	TRBD1
CASSHGTPYQPQHF	TRBV23-1	TRBJ1-5	14	-
CSVGGDRAAGYTF	TRBV29-1	TRBJ1-2	13	TRBD1
CASSYSTQSQNIQYF	TRBV6-6	TRBJ2-4	15	-
CASSQWGLGSGNTIYF	TRBV4-1	TRBJ1-3	16	-
CASFKGPGAEQFF	TRBV5-1	TRBJ2-1	13	-
CASIRGEAPPGQYF	TRBV2	TRBJ2-3	14	-
CASRLVGPSSYEQYF	TRBV27	TRBJ2-7	15	-
CASSYSTGNYGYTF	TRBV6-5	TRBJ1-2	14	-
CASSYSIGVDEKLFF	TRBV6-5	TRBJ1-4	15	-
CASSSQGNEQFF	TRBV11-2	TRBJ2-1	12	-
CASSAAPSPREQFF	TRBV7-9	TRBJ2-1	14	-
CASSLDTAGGEQYF	TRBV5-6	TRBJ2-7	14	-
CASSEGQWYGYTF	TRBV2	TRBJ1-2	13	-
CAWSDRDTQYF	TRBV30	TRBJ2-3	11	-